This T cell receptor beta chain stems from a study of blood T cell repertoires in COVID-19. For the study at large: Sites in the United States, Italy and Spain provided acute and convalescent COVID-19 samples. T cells, B-cell-depleted T cells, or PBMCs provided the cDNA or gDNA that served as material.

V lost 10 bases, J lost 4 bases, and 11 bases stayed unmatched. Germline CDR1 reads ENHRY; CDR2 reads SYGVKD. There are 15 residues in the CDR3. Per the study methods: Estimates of nucleated cell counts were drawn from the amplification of reference gene primers. The assay was immunoSEQ multiplex PCR, and TCRdb's table has in-frame clones only and misses some. The V and J calls and clone size come from that table; D and trimming were worked out from the DNA. The repertoire holds some 160,000 clones, with around four fifths as singletons. This chain connects TRBV10-3 to TRBJ2-3; 10 bases align to TRBD1. The sequenced sample consisted of peripheral blood. The TCR sequence derives from a woman in her sixties or seventies who had recovered from COVID-19. CDR3 DNA sequence: TGTGCCACCACTAGGGGGACAGGGGTAGCAGATACGCAGTATTTT. This codes for CATTRGTGVADTQYF.